This T cell receptor beta chain was sequenced in a study of shared clonotypes between healthy human individuals. This CDR3 comprises 15 residues. Germline V gives CDR1 SGHRS, CDR2 YFSETQ. Trimming took off 0 bases at V and 1 base at J, with 8 bases between the two ends. As concerns this clone: This sample also contains other DNA sequences that code for the same CDR3.

The data were produced by immunoSEQ multiplex PCR, yet TCRdb's version contains in-frame clones alone and is incomplete. The sample shows 2 million to 2.5 million clones, about 95% of them seen only once. The source of this sequence is a man between 18 and 35 years old in good health. The chain combines TRBV5-1 with TRBJ1-3; possibly TRBD1 for D (5 bases). Sequenced input: naive CD4+ T cells sorted from blood. This sample's subset: CD45RA+ positively selected. The CDR3 is CASSLVAGSGNTIYF. The CDR3 bases are TGCGCCAGCAGCTTGGTAGCAGGGTCTGGAAACACCATATATTTT. The full variable domain, completed using reference TRBV5-1 and TRBJ1-3, is KAGVTQTPRYLIKTRGQQVTLSCSPISGHRSVSWYQQTPGQGLQFLFEYFSETQRNKGNFPGRFSGRQFSNSRSEMNVSTLELGDSALYLCASSLVAGSGNTIYFGEGSWLTVV.